The clone carrying this T cell receptor (beta chain) appeared once. The antigen remains unidentified. Only in-frame clones appear in the TCRdb table, and some are missing; sequencing was by immunoSEQ multiplex PCR. The data hold tens of thousands of clones, with around 89% observed a single time. This sample is drawn from a study of graft-versus-host responses after intestinal transplantation. Study details: Every transplant recipient was induced with anti-thymocyte globulin, then maintained on tacrolimus and steroids for approximately three years. General study results and limits: High graft-versus-host to host-versus-graft T cell clonal ratios marked allografts of patients with graft-donor macrochimerism. Peak GvH clone levels in circulation were associated with early post-transplant HvG declines. Recipient bone marrow held GvH clones, some seen earlier in ileum or blood.

The CDR3 has 13 amino acids. J was trimmed by 4 bases and V by 9 bases; bases with no gene match: 5. Germline CDR1 is MNHEY and CDR2 is SVGAGI. Sequencing was performed on unstimulated CD4+ T cells sorted from spleen or lymph node cells, taken before transplant. The chain links TRBV6-5 to TRBJ2-7; 11 bases fit TRBD2. The sequence came from a human donor who was the organ donor for an intestinal transplant. CDR3 amino acids: CASAGTSGYEQYF. CDR3 coding DNA: TGTGCCAGTGCCGGGACTAGCGGTTACGAGCAGTACTTC.